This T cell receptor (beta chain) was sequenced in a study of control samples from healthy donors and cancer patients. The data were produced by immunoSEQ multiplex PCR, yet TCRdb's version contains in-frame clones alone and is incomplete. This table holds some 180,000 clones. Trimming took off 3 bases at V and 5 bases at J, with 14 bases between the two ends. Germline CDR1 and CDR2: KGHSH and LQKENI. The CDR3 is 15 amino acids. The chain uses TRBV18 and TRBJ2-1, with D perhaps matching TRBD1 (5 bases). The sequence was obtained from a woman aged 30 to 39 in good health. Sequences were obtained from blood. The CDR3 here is CASSPLADRNNEQFF. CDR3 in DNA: TGTGCCAGCTCACCCCTTGCCGACAGAAACAATGAGCAGTTCTTC. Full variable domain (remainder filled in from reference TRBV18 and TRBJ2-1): NAGVMQNPRHLVRRRGQEARLRCSPMKGHSHVYWYRQLPEEGLKFMVYLQKENIIDESGMPKERFSAEFPKEGPSILRIQQVVRGDSAAYFCASSPLADRNNEQFFGPGTRLTVL.